The 9 T cell receptor beta chains below all came from one sample that was sequenced in a study of T cell repertoires in cytomegalovirus infection. Each CDR3 protein is one row after TCRdb ran MiXCR on the reads. The sample includes more than 300,000 distinct CDR3 sequences, nearly 35% of them seen just once. Their antigen targets remain unknown. The sequencing here drew on cultured PBMCs, taken from culture after CMV antigen stimulation. The receptor source for this set is a human donor in good health (CMV status not recorded). Some clones in this sample may be carry-over from other donors' samples.

CDR3 sequence (DNA): TGTGCCAGCAGTTTTATATGGACAGGGCTGAACACTGAAGCTTTCTTT. Amino acids: CASSFIWTGLNTEAFF. This rearrangement joins TRBV27 to TRBJ1-1; 8 nucleotides agree with TRBD1. There are 16 residues in the CDR3. Unmatched junction bases numbered 6, after V lost 3 bases and J lost 0 bases. In germline, CDR1 is MNHEY, CDR2 SMNVEV (reference sequence).

A remark on this clonotype: A much bigger clone sits one base away, suggesting this may be a read error. This is likely a read error, given that the CDR3 carries no conserved phenylalanine or tryptophan at its end. The rearrangement uses TRBV7-2 and TRBJ2-6; possibly TRBD1 for D (5 bases). Germline CDR1 SGHTA, CDR2 FQGNSA. V dropped 1 base and J dropped 2 bases, with 9 bases sitting between them. This CDR3 region has 16 residues. The CDR3 protein is CASSLGRGAGANVLTL. The CDR3, as DNA: TGTGCCAGCAGCTTAGGAAGGGGCGCTGGGGCCAACGTCCTGACTCTC.

The chain recombines TRBV19 with TRBJ2-1; 11 bases map to TRBD2. Germline lookup yields CDR1 LNHDA and CDR2 SQIVND (reference sequence). CDR3 size: 19 residues. V shed 1 base, J shed 8 bases, and the junction held 16 bases outside the gene matches. As DNA, the CDR3 is TGTGCCAGTAGTATAGTTCGGCTAGCGGGGGGCAGGTCTTACGATGAGCAGTTCTTC. It translates to CASSIVRLAGGRSYDEQFF.

The chain employs TRBV5-1 and TRBJ2-5, with TRBD1 identical over 9 bases. From germline, CDR1 is SGHRS and CDR2 YFSETQ. The CDR3 is 15 amino acids. V lost 6 bases, J lost 5 bases, and 11 bases stayed unmatched. CDR3 DNA sequence: TGCGCCAGCACCACCGGGACAGGGTTACGGGAGACCCAGTACTTC. The encoded protein is CASTTGTGLRETQYF.

V usage is TRBV6-1 and J usage is TRBJ1-2; weak D call: TRBD1 (6 bases). This CDR3 has 14 residues. From germline, CDR1 is MNHNS and CDR2 SASEGT. V was clipped by 6 bases and J by 8 bases, with 19 bases between them. The CDR3 here is CASRSGARGRGYTF. As DNA, the CDR3 is TGTGCCAGCAGATCCGGTGCCAGGGGAAGAGGCTACACCTTC.

This clonotype appeared a few times. J is TRBJ2-2 and V is TRBV9; D is uncertain. CDR3 length: 15 residues. Trimming removed 4 bases from V and 3 bases from J, with 13 bases in between. The germline V gene encodes CDR1 SGDLS and CDR2 YYNGEE. The CDR3 bases are TGTGCCAGCAGCAAACGGAGTGGAGACACCGGGGAGCTGTTTTTT. This translates into CASSKRSGDTGELFF.

The genes are TRBV7-2 and TRBJ2-7, with D uncertain. The CDR3 loop spans 13 amino acids. Germline-derived CDR1 and CDR2 are SGHTA and FQGNSA. The V gene lost 2 bases and the J gene lost 3 bases, with 8 bases spanning the gap. CDR3 sequence reads: CASSLLGYYEQYV. Here the CDR3 DNA reads TGTGCCAGCAGCTTATTAGGGTACTACGAGCAGTACGTC.

The V and J genes are TRBV10-3 and TRBJ1-1, with a weak D call TRBD1 (5 bases). Deletions cut 6 bases from V and 1 base from J, with 12 bases between. Germline CDR1 and CDR2: ENHRY and SYGVKD. This CDR3 is built from 14 residues. The CDR3 bases are TGTGCCATCAGGCGATCCCAGGGGAACACTGAAGCTTTCTTT. Its protein product is CAIRRSQGNTEAFF.

This chain joins TRBV6-1 and TRBJ1-1; D gene ambiguous. Germline lookup yields CDR1 MNHNS and CDR2 SASEGT. The CDR3 consists of 15 residues. V was pared by 4 bases and J by 1 base, with 13 bases between. CDR3: CASSAVEAGNTEAFF. DNA for the CDR3: TGTGCCAGCAGTGCAGTTGAGGCGGGGAACACTGAAGCTTTCTTT.